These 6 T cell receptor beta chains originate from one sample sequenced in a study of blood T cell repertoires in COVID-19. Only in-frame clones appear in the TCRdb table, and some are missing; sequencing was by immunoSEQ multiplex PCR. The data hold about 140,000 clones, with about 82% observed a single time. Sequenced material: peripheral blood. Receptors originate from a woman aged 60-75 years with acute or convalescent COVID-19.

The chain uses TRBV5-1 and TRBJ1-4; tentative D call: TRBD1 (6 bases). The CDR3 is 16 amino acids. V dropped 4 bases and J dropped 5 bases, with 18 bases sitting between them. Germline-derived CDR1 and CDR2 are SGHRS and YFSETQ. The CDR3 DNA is TGCGCCAGCAGCCAAAACCCGACAGGTACCAATGAAAAACTGTTTTTT. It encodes CASSQNPTGTNEKLFF. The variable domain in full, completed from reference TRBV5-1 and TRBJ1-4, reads KAGVTQTPRYLIKTRGQQVTLSCSPISGHRSVSWYQQTPGQGLQFLFEYFSETQRNKGNFPGRFSGRQFSNSRSEMNVSTLELGDSALYLCASSQNPTGTNEKLFFGSGTQLSVL.

The CDR3 bases are TGCGCCAGCAGCCAAGATCGAGTGGCCGGGGAGCTGTTTTTT. Amino acids: CASSQDRVAGELFF. The chain has TRBV4-3 and TRBJ2-2; no firm D call. Trimming removed 0 bases at V and 6 bases at J, with 8 bases between. This CDR3 comprises 14 residues. The V gene's germline CDR1 is LGHNA and CDR2 YSLEER.

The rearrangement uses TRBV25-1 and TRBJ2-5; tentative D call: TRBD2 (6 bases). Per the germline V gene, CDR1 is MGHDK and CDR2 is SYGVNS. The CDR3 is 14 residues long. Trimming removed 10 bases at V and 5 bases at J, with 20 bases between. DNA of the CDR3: TGTGCCACCTCACTAGCATGGAATCTGGAGACCCAGTACTTC. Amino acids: CATSLAWNLETQYF.

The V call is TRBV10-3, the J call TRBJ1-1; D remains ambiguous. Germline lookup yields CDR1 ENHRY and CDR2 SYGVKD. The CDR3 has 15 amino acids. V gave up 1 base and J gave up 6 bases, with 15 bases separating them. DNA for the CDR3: TGTGCCATCAGTGAGTATGGCGAAACAGACGCTGAAGCTTTCTTT. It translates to CAISEYGETDAEAFF.

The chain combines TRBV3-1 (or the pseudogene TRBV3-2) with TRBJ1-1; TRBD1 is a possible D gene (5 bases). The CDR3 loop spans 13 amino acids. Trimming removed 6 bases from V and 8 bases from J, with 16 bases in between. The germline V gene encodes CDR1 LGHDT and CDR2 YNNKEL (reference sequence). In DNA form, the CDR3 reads TGTGCCAGCAGACAGTCGGAGAACAGGGAAGCTTTCTTT. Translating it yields CASRQSENREAFF.

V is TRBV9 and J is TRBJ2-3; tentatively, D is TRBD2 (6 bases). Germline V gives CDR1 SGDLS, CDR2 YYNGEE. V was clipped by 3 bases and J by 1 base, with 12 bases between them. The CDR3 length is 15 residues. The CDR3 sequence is CASSGKRAGTDTQYF. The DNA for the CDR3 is TGTGCCAGCAGCGGCAAGCGGGCGGGCACAGATACGCAGTATTTT.